The 20 T cell receptor delta chains below all came from one sample that was sequenced in a study of Vδ1+ human thymocytes. RNA was extracted from the cells and then reverse transcribed. Multiplex PCR used pooled V-gene forward primers and a constant-region reverse primer to amplify CDR3s. TCRdb reprocessed the multiplex PCR reads using CATT. The data hold some 73,000 delta-chain clones, with around 30% observed a single time. The antigens for these receptors are not known. Study-wide results and limits: Thymic TRG and TRD repertoires appeared highly polyclonal, with Gaussian CDR3 length distributions.

The sample consisted of Vdelta1+ gamma-delta thymocytes from the thymus. As for subset: FACS-sorted CD3+ TCRalphabeta- TCRVdelta1+ TCRVdelta2- thymocytes. The receptors derive from a boy in the first two years of life who had congenital heart surgery.

This rearrangement joins TRDV1 to TRDJ1; the match to TRDD3 covers 13 bases. Per germline, CDR1 TSWWSYY and CDR2 QGS. V lost 2 bases to trimming and J lost 2 bases; unmatched junction nucleotides: 23. The CDR3 totals 23 residues. CDR3 loop: CALGERRRGRGVLGDTVTDKLIF. As DNA, the CDR3 is TGTGCTCTTGGGGAAAGGCGGAGAGGTCGCGGGGTACTGGGGGATACGGTTACCGATAAACTCATCTTT.

In the case of this clone: At one end the junction does not follow the germline gene, possibly because of a read error. The chain couples TRDV1 to TRDJ1; D is possibly TRDD3 (5 bases). This CDR3 contains 19 residues. In germline, CDR1 is TSWWSYY, CDR2 QGS. The CDR3 coding sequence is TGTGCTCTTGGGGAACTCTCACTCCTCGGGGGTTCGTACACCGATGAACTCATCTTT. This encodes CALGELSLLGGSYTDELIF.

The chain has TRDV1 and TRDJ1; D is uncertain. The CDR3 loop spans 17 amino acids. Per germline, CDR1 TSWWSYY and CDR2 QGS. V was pared by 2 bases and J by 1 base, with 17 bases between. The CDR3 sequence is CALGEGRSWDGTDKLIF. In DNA form, the CDR3 reads TGTGCTCTTGGGGAAGGAAGGTCATGGGACGGCACCGATAAACTCATCTTT.

This clone was seen just once. The chain joins TRDV1 to TRDJ1, with D perhaps TRDD2 (6 bases). V was pared by 3 bases and J by 9 bases, with 17 bases between. The CDR3 length is 14 residues. From germline, CDR1 is TSWWSYY and CDR2 QGS. The CDR3 here is CALGDMASLRELIF. The CDR3, as DNA: TGTGCTCTTGGGGATATGGCTTCCTTGCGGGAACTCATCTTT.

This clone was observed a handful of times. This chain uses TRDV1 with TRDJ1; D may be TRDD3 (5 bases). The CDR3 contains 22 residues. Trimming removed 4 bases from V and 0 bases from J, with 33 bases in between. CDR1 and CDR2 (germline): TSWWSYY, QGS. Here the CDR3 DNA reads TGTGCTCTTGGGGCGGGGCGTACTTTCGGGCCGGGAGAGGAGGGGGACACCGATAAACTCATCTTT. Its protein product is CALGAGRTFGPGEEGDTDKLIF.

The chain couples TRDV1 to TRDJ1; 9 bases align to TRDD3. Germline values: CDR1 TSWWSYY, CDR2 QGS. The CDR3 sequence is 21 residues long. Trimming removed 3 bases from V and 0 bases from J; junction bases left unmatched: 20. The CDR3 loop is CALGDRIRDWGTLLYTDKLIF. In DNA, the CDR3 is TGTGCTCTTGGGGACCGGATCCGCGACTGGGGGACCTTACTTTACACCGATAAACTCATCTTT.

The gene calls are TRDV1 and TRDJ1; 10 nucleotides agree with TRDD3. The V and J ends lost 8 bases and 1 base, in that order; junction bases with no gene match: 34. Germline CDR1 reads TSWWSYY; CDR2 reads QGS. The CDR3 is 24 residues long. The CDR3 DNA sequence: TGTGCTCTTATCATACCCCAGATTCCCACCTTTGAAGTACTGGGGGATTCGATCACCGATAAACTCATCTTT. Protein sequence: CALIIPQIPTFEVLGDSITDKLIF.

The chain couples TRDV1 to TRDJ1; TRDD3 matches 11 bases. Germline V gives CDR1 TSWWSYY, CDR2 QGS. The V gene end was trimmed by 0 bases and the J gene end by 6 bases; junction bases not matched to a gene: 24. This CDR3 contains 22 residues. CDR3 amino acids: CALGELFLWSSKWGIRKHKLIF. CDR3 DNA sequence: TGTGCTCTTGGGGAACTATTCCTATGGAGTTCGAAATGGGGGATACGGAAACATAAACTCATCTTT.

The sample holds a few counts of this clone. The chain has TRDV1 and TRDJ1, with 12 positions matching TRDD3. The CDR3 length is 27 residues. Trimming cost V 0 bases and J 0 bases; bases outside gene matches: 32. From germline, CDR1 is TSWWSYY and CDR2 QGS. CDR3 nucleotides: TGTGCTCTTGGGGAACTTAGCCCTCTTCATTCCTACTCCTCGTACTGGGGGATACCTCCGTACACCGATAAACTCATCTTT. This sequence encodes CALGELSPLHSYSSYWGIPPYTDKLIF.

V and J are TRDV1 and TRDJ1; the match to TRDD3 covers 8 bases. The CDR3 is 23 residues long. Losses at the gene ends were 1 base for V and 0 bases for J; bases not matched to a gene: 25. CDR1 TSWWSYY and CDR2 QGS come from the germline V gene. The CDR3 here is CALGERHHWGYTNVPRYTDKLIF. The CDR3 region has the DNA TGTGCTCTTGGGGAACGTCATCACTGGGGGTATACCAACGTCCCCCGGTACACCGATAAACTCATCTTT.

This rearrangement joins TRDV1 to TRDJ1; D possibly corresponds to TRDD3 (5 bases). V lost 2 bases and J 0 bases, leaving 22 bases between the germline ends. CDR3 length: 19 amino acids. The germline V gene encodes CDR1 TSWWSYY and CDR2 QGS. DNA for the CDR3: TGTGCTCTTGGGGAATTAAGAGTTGTCCTGGGCCTAGACACCGATAAACTCATCTTT. It encodes CALGELRVVLGLDTDKLIF.

This clone has only a few counts. The chain has TRDV2 and TRDJ1, with a possible D match to TRDD3 (6 bases). This CDR3 has 16 residues. V gave up 3 bases and J gave up 2 bases, with 18 bases separating them. CDR1 GEAIGNYY and CDR2 EKD come from the germline V gene. The CDR3 reads CACDRYWEIGTDKLIF. The CDR3, as DNA: TGTGCCTGTGACCGTTACTGGGAGATTGGGACCGATAAACTCATCTTT.

There are a few counts of this clone. V and J are TRDV1 and TRDJ1, with TRDD3 matching over 10 bases. In germline, CDR1 is TSWWSYY, CDR2 QGS. The ends lost 1 base at V and 0 bases at J; junction bases unmatched: 11. The CDR3 is 19 residues long. CDR3 nucleotides: TGTGCTCTTGGGGAACCCCCCTTACTGGGGGATTTGTACACCGATAAACTCATCTTT. This encodes CALGEPPLLGDLYTDKLIF.

In this sample, this clone turned up a few times. The V gene is TRDV1, the J gene TRDJ1, with 8 bases fitting TRDD3. The CDR3 spans 20 residues. CDR1 and CDR2 (germline): TSWWSYY, QGS. J gave up 0 bases and V 3 bases, and 18 bases lay outside the gene matches. This CDR3 is CALGDPPLHPWGMYTDKLIF. The DNA for the CDR3 is TGTGCTCTTGGGGATCCCCCCCTTCACCCTTGGGGGATGTACACCGATAAACTCATCTTT.

The chain has TRDV2 and TRDJ1; D is undetermined. V shed 3 bases and J shed 9 bases, with 25 bases lying between them. The CDR3 consists of 16 residues. Germline V lookup: CDR1 GEAIGNYY, CDR2 EKD. CDR3 in amino acids: CACDVLMIMPNGQLIF. In nucleotides, the CDR3 is TGTGCCTGTGACGTACTAATGATAATGCCCAACGGTCAACTCATCTTT.

The chain has TRDV1 and TRDJ1, with 11 bases identical to TRDD3. V shed 1 base, J shed 1 base, and the junction held 8 bases outside the gene matches. CDR1 and CDR2 (germline): TSWWSYY, QGS. The CDR3 runs to 18 residues. DNA of the CDR3: TGTGCTCTTGGGGAACGTAATGGGGGATACGCGTGCACCGATAAACTCATCTTT. It codes for CALGERNGGYACTDKLIF.

The V call is TRDV1, the J call TRDJ1, with 9 bases aligning to TRDD3. This CDR3 is 23 amino acids long. The germline CDR1 and CDR2 sequences are TSWWSYY and QGS. Trimming took 0 bases from V and 0 from J; bases not matched to a gene: 23. The CDR3 is CALGELPNFPKVLGDLHTDKLIF. The CDR3 region has the DNA TGTGCTCTTGGGGAACTCCCGAATTTCCCGAAAGTACTGGGGGACCTTCACACCGATAAACTCATCTTT.

The genes are TRDV1 and TRDJ1; 10 bases map to TRDD3. CDR1 TSWWSYY and CDR2 QGS come from the germline V gene. V was pared by 10 bases and J by 0 bases, with 17 bases of the junction left unmatched. This CDR3 has 18 residues. This CDR3 reads CAHLSRKWGIPYTDKLIF. The DNA for the CDR3 is TGTGCTCACCTCTCAAGAAAGTGGGGGATACCGTACACCGATAAACTCATCTTT.

This chain uses TRDV1 with TRDJ1, with 8 bases that match TRDD3. V dropped 1 base and J dropped 3; count of bases not matched to a gene: 16. Germline V lookup: CDR1 TSWWSYY, CDR2 QGS. CDR3 size: 19 residues. In DNA, the CDR3 is TGTGCTCTTGGGGAACCCAAGGAGGGCGGTGGGGGATCCTCCGATAAACTCATCTTT. Its translation is CALGEPKEGGGGSSDKLIF.

The chain links TRDV1 to TRDJ1, with a weak D call TRDD3 (6 bases). The CDR3 is made up of 18 amino acids. Between the trimmed V and J ends, which lost 4 bases and 1 base, there was a span of 22 bases. Germline V CDR1 and CDR2: TSWWSYY, QGS. The CDR3 sequence is CALGGRLGPRGSTDKLIF. The DNA of the CDR3 is TGTGCTCTTGGGGGAAGACTGGGTCCACGGGGGTCCACCGATAAACTCATCTTT.